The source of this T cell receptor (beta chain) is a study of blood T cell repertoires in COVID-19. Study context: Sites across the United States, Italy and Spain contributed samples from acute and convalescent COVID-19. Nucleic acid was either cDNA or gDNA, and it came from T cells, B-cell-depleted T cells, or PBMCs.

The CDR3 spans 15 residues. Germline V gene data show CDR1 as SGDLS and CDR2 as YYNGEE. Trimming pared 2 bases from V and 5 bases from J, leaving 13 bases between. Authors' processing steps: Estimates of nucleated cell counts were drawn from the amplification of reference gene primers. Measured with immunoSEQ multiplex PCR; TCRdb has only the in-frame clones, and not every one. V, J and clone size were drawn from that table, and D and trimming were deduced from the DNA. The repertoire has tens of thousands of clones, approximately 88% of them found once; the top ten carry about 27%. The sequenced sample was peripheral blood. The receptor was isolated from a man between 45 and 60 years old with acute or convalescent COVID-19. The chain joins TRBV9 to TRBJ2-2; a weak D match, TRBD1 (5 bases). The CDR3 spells CASSVDSPYTGELFF. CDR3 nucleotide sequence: TGTGCCAGCAGCGTCGACAGCCCTTATACCGGGGAGCTGTTTTTT.